This T cell receptor (beta chain) came from a study of vaccination effects on CD4 cells after COVID-19. Study context: Both late and early after vaccination, a few convalescent patients were sampled. Post-vaccine samples followed the second dose by a median of 72 days.

From germline, CDR1 is SGHNT and CDR2 YENEEA. V gave up 5 bases and J gave up 3 bases; unmatched junction bases: 5. This CDR3 is built from 16 residues. This clone was seen a handful of times. The target antigen is unknown. Sequencing was preceded by expansion of antigen-specific CD4+ T cells with viral peptide pools in the ViraFEST assay. Researchers isolated CD4+ T cells once 9 to 11 days of culture had elapsed. The person had a PCR-confirmed SARS-CoV-2 infection during March to December 2020. Participants were given two doses of BNT162b2 or mRNA-1273 vaccine. Clones were sequenced by immunoSEQ multiplex PCR, and TCRdb holds only the in-frame ones, with some missing. In the table there are about 13,000 clones, around 78% of which are singletons. General study results and limits: Vaccine- and infection-induced clones showed marked clonal contraction late following vaccination. New vaccine-induced clones dominated post-vaccine spike-reactive clones in convalescents.

The sequence was obtained from a human donor who had a prior SARS-CoV-2 infection. The chain joins TRBV11-3 to TRBJ2-2; 11 positions match TRBD1. Source: CD4+ T cells from PBMCs cultured with HCoV-NL63 spike peptides, taken after COVID-19 vaccination. CDR3 loop: CASSLRTGGDTGELFF. CDR3 DNA sequence: TGTGCCAGCAGCCTAAGGACAGGGGGCGACACCGGGGAGCTGTTTTTT.